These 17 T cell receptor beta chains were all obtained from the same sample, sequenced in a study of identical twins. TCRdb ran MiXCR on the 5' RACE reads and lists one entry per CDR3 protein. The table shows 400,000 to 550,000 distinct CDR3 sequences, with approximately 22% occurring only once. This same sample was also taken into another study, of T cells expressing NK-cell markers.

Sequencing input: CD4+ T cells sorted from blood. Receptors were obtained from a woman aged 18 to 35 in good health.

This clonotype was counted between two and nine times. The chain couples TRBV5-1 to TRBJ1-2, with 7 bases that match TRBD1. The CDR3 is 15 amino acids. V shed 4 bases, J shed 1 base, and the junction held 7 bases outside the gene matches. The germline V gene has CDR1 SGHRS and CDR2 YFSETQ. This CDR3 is CASSLDRELNYGYTF. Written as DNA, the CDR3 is TGCGCCAGCAGCCTAGACAGGGAGCTTAACTATGGCTACACCTTC.

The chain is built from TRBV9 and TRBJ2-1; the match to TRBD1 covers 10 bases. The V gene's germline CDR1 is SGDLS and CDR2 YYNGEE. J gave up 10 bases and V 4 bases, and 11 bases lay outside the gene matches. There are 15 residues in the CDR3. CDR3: CASSRPGTGVGEQFF. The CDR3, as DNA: TGTGCCAGCAGCAGACCCGGGACAGGGGTGGGGGAGCAGTTCTTC. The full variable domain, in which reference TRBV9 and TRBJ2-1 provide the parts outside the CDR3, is DSGVTQTPKHLITATGQRVTLRCSPRSGDLSVYWYQQSLDQGLQFLIQYYNGEERAKGNILERFSAQQFPDLHSELNLSSLELGDSALYFCASSRPGTGVGEQFFGPGTRLTVL.

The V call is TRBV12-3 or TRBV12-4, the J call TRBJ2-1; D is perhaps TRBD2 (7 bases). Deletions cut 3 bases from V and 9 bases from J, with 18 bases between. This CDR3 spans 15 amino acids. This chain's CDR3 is CASSLAGAGAREQFF. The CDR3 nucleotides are TGTGCCAGCAGTTTGGCGGGGGCCGGGGCTCGTGAGCAGTTCTTC.

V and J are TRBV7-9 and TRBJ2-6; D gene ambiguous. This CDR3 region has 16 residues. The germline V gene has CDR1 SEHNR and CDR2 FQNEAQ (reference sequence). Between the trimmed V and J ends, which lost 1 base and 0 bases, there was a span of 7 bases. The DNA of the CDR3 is TGTGCCAGCAGCTTAGTCCCGTTCTCTGGGGCCAACGTCCTGACTTTC. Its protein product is CASSLVPFSGANVLTF.

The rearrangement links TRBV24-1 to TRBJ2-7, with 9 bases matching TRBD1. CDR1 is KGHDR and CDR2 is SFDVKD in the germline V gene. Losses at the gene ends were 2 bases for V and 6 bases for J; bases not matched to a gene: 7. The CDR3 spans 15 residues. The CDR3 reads CATSDSRTGATEQYF. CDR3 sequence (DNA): TGTGCCACCAGTGATTCCAGGACAGGGGCGACCGAGCAGTACTTC.

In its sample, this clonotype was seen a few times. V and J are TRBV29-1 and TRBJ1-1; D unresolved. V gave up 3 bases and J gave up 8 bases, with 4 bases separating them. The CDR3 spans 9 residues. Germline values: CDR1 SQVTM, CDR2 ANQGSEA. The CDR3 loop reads CSVDREAFF. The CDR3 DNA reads TGCAGCGTTGACAGAGAAGCTTTCTTT.

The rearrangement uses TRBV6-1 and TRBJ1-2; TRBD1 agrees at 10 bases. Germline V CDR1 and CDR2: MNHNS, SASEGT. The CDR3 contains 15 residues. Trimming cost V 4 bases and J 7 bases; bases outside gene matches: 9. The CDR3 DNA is TGTGCCAGCAGTGGACTGACAGGGGGCGGTGGTGGCTACACCTTC. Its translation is CASSGLTGGGGGYTF.

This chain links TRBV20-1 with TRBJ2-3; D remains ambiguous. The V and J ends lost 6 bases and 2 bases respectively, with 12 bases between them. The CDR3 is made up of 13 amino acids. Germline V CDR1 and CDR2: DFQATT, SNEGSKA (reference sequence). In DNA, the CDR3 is TGCAGTGCCCCAGGAGAATTCACAGATACGCAGTATTTT. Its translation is CSAPGEFTDTQYF.

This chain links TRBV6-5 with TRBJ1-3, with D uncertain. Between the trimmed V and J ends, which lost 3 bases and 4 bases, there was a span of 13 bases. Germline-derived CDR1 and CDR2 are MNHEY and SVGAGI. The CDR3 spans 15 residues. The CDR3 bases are TGTGCCAGCAGTTATTCCAGGAGTCCGGGAAACACCATATATTTT. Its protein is CASSYSRSPGNTIYF.

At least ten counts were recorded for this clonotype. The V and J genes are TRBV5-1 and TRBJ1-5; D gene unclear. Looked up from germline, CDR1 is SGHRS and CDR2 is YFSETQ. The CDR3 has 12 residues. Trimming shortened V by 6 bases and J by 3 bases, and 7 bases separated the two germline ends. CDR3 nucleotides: TGCGCCAGCACTAAGGCCAATCAGCCCCAGCATTTT. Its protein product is CASTKANQPQHF.

The DNA for the CDR3 is TGCAGTGCTAGATGGGAGAACAATCAGCCCCAGCATTTT. Translating it yields CSARWENNQPQHF. The chain has TRBV20-1 and TRBJ1-5, with D uncertain. The CDR3 length is 13 residues. The germline V gene encodes CDR1 DFQATT and CDR2 SNEGSKA (reference sequence). Trimming stripped 2 bases from V and 3 bases from J, with 8 bases between.

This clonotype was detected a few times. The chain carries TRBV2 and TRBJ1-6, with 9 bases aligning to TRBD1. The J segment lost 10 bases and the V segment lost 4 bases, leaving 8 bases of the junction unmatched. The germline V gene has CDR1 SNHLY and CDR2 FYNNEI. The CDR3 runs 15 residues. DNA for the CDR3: TGTGCCAGCAGTGGTACCGGGACAGGGCAGTCACCCCTCCACTTT. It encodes CASSGTGTGQSPLHF.

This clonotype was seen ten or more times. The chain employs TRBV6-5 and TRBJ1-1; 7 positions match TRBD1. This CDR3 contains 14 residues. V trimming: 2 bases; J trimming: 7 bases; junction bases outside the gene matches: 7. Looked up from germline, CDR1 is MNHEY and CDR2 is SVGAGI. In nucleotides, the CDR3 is TGTGCCAGCAGTTACGGACAGGTCCGGAATGAAGCTTTCTTT. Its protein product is CASSYGQVRNEAFF.

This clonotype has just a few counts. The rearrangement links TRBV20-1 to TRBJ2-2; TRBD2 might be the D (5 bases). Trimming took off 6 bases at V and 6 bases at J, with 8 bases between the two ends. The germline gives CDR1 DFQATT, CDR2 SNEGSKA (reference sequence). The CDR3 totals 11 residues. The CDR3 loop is CSALRAGELFF. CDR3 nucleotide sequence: TGCAGTGCCCTGAGGGCCGGGGAGCTGTTTTTT.

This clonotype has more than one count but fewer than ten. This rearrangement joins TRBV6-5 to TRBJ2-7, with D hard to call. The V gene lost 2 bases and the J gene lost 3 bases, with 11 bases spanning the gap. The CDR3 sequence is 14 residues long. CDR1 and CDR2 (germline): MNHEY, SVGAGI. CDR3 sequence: CASSYRVGVYEQYF. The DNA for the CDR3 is TGTGCCAGCAGTTACAGGGTTGGAGTCTACGAGCAGTACTTC.

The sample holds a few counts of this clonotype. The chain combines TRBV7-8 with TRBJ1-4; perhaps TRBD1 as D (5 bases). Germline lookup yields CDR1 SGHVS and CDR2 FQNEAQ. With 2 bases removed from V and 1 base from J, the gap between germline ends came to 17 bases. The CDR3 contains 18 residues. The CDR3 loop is CASSLIPQGWGTNEKLFF. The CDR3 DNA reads TGTGCCAGCAGCTTAATCCCCCAGGGTTGGGGAACTAATGAAAAACTGTTTTTT.

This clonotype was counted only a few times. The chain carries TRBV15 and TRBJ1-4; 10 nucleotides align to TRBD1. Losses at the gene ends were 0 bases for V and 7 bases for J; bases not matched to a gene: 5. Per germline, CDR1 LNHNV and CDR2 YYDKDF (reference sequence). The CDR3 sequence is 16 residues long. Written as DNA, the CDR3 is TGTGCCACCAGCAGAGAACGACAGGGGGCAATTGAAAAACTGTTTTTT. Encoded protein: CATSRERQGAIEKLFF.